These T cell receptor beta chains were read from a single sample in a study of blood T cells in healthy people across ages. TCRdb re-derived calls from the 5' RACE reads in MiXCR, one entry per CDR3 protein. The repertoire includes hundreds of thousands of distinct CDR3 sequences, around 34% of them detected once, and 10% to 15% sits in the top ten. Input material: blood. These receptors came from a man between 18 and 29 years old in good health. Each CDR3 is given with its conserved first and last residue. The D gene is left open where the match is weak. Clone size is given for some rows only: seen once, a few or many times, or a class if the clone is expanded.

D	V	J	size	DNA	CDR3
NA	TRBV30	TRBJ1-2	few	TGTGCCTGGAGTGTCTCCAGGGTGGAAGGCTACACCTTC	CAWSVSRVEGYTF
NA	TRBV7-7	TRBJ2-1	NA	TGTGCCAGCAGCCGGGCCTTTTACAATGAGCAGTTCTTC	CASSRAFYNEQFF
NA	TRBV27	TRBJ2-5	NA	TGTGCCAGCGCCAATGGGGGAGGATGGGAGACCCAGTACTTC	CASANGGGWETQYF
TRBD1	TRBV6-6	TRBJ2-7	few	TGTGCCAGCAGTGGACAGGCCAAAAACCTCGACTACGAGCAGTACTTC	CASSGQAKNLDYEQYF
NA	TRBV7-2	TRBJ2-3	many	TGTGCCAGCAGCTTAGGGCTTTACGGAACGCAGTATTTT	CASSLGLYGTQYF
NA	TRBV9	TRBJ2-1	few	TGTGCCAGCAGCGTGTCCCTTTACAATGAGCAGTTCTTC	CASSVSLYNEQFF
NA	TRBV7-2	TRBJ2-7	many	TGTGCCAGCAGCTTAAAATACGAGCAGTACTTC	CASSLKYEQYF
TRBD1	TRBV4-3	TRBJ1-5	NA	TGCGCCAGCAGCCACGTTACAGGGGGAAGTCAGCCCCAGCATTTT	CASSHVTGGSQPQHF
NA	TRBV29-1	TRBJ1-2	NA	TGCAGCGTGCCTACTTCGGGGGCCTTTAACTATGGCTACACCTTC	CSVPTSGAFNYGYTF
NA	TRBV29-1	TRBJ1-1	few	TGCAGCGTTGAGGGCGTCAAGGGGTCTGACACTGAAGCTTTCTTT	CSVEGVKGSDTEAFF
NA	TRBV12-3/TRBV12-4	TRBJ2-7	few	TGTGCCAGCAGTTTGAACGGTAGAGTCTACGAGCAGTACTTC	CASSLNGRVYEQYF
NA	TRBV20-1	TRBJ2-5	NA	TGCAGTGCTAGAGAGCCCCGGTGGGGCCAAGAGACCCAGTACTTC	CSAREPRWGQETQYF
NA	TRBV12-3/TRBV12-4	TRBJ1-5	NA	TGTGCCAGCAGCCCCCCTGGCATTAGCAATCAGCCCCAGCATTTT	CASSPPGISNQPQHF
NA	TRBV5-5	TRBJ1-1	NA	TGTGTCAGCAGCATTACATTGAACACTGAAGCTTTCTTT	CVSSITLNTEAFF
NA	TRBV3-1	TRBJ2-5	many	TGTGCCAGCAGCCAAGAGACCCAGTACTTC	CASSQETQYF
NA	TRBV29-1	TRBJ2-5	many	TGCAGCGTTAGGGACACCCCTCAAGAGACCCAGTACTTC	CSVRDTPQETQYF
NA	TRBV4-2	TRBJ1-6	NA	TGTGCCGGCAGCCACACAGACGGGGGCTCCTATAATTCACCCCTCCACTTT	CAGSHTDGGSYNSPLHF
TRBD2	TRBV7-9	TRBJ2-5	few	TGTGCCAGCAGCTTAGTGACTAGCCTGCAAGAGACCCAGTACTTC	CASSLVTSLQETQYF
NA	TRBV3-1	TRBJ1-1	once	TGTGCCAGCAGCCAAGGGACGCCGAACACTGAAGCTTTCTTT	CASSQGTPNTEAFF
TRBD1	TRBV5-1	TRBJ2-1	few	TGCGCCAGCAGCTTACAGGGGGCGAGTAACAATGAGCAGTTCTTC	CASSLQGASNNEQFF
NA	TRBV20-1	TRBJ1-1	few	TGCAGTGCTAGAGTTGTTGTGGCCCAGAACACTGAAGCTTTCTTT	CSARVVVAQNTEAFF
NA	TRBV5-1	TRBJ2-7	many	TGCGCCAGCAGCGTGGACAGTTACGAGCAGTACTTC	CASSVDSYEQYF
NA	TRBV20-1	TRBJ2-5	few	TGCAGTGCTGAATTACGGGACTCTTTTCAAGAGACCCAGTACTTC	CSAELRDSFQETQYF
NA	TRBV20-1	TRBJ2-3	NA	TGCAGTGCGCCCCGGAGGGAGGTCGGCACAGATACGCAGTATTTT	CSAPRREVGTDTQYF
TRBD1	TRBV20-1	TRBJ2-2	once	TGCAGTGCTAGAGATCTCGGACAGGCAACCGGGGAGCTGTTTTTT	CSARDLGQATGELFF
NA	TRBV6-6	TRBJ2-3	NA	TGTGCCAGCAGTCCACCAGGCACAGATACGCGGTATTTT	CASSPPGTDTRYF
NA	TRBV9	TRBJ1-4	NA	TGTGCCAGCAGCCGACAGACAGGAGACACAGGGGAAAAACTGTTTTTT	CASSRQTGDTGEKLFF
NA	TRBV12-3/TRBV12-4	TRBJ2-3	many	TGTGCCAGCAGCACGAACCGGGGAGATACGCAGTATTTT	CASSTNRGDTQYF
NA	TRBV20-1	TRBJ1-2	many	TGCAGTGCTAGTGAGGACAACCACTATGGCTACACCTTC	CSASEDNHYGYTF
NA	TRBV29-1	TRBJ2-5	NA	TGCAGCGTTGAACCGGGGGAGACCCAGTACTTC	CSVEPGETQYF
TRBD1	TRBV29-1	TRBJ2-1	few	TGCAGCGTTGCTCAGGGGGCTGGCAATGAGCAGTTCTTC	CSVAQGAGNEQFF
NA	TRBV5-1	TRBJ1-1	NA	TGCTCCACTCGGGGAGGGGGTGGGGAGAACACTGAAGCTTTCTTT	CSTRGGGGENTEAFF
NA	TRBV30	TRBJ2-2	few	TGTGCCTGGATCGTGGGGACGGTGAACACCGGGGAGCTGTTTTTT	CAWIVGTVNTGELFF
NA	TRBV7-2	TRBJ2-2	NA	TGTGCCAGCAGCAGAGGATGGGGACCTAACCCGACCGGGGAGCTGTTTTTT	CASSRGWGPNPTGELFF
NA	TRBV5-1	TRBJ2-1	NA	TGCGCCAGCAGCTTGGCGGCCCCCTACAATGAGCAGTTCTTC	CASSLAAPYNEQFF
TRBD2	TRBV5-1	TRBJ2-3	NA	TGCGCCAGCAGCCCGGGGGGGGTTACAGAGACGCAGTATTTT	CASSPGGVTETQYF
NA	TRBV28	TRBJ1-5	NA	TGTGCCAGCAGGGATGTGGCCAATCAGCCCCAGCATTTT	CASRDVANQPQHF
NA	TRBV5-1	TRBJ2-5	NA	TGCGCCAGCAGCTTGGCCCCCCATTTGGGAGAGACCCAGTACTTC	CASSLAPHLGETQYF
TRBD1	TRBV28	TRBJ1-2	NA	TGTGCCAGCACCCAGGACAGGACAGGTCTTGGCTACACCTTC	CASTQDRTGLGYTF
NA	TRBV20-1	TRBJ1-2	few	TGCAGTGCTAGAGATCCCCGGGATGGCTACACCTTC	CSARDPRDGYTF
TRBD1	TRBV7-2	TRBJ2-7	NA	TGTGCCAGCAGCTTTCACCTAGCCCGTCCGGGACAGACCTATTACGAGCAGTACTTC	CASSFHLARPGQTYYEQYF
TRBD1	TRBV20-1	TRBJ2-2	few	TGCAGTGCTATGGGACAGGTGAACACCGGGGAGCTGTTTTTT	CSAMGQVNTGELFF
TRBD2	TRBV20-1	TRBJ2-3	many	TGCAGTGCCCCCTACGGGCGGGGGGTTACCACAGATACGCAGTATTTT	CSAPYGRGVTTDTQYF